The 15 T cell receptor beta chains reported below all come from one sample, sequenced in a study of blood T cells in healthy people across ages. Primed by a sample-barcoded 5' primer and a J-beta primer mix, a second PCR proceeded for about 7 to 11 cycles. Each CDR3 protein is one row after TCRdb ran MiXCR on the 5' RACE reads. The table has roughly 800,000 distinct CDR3 sequences, 53% seen once. Material: blood. The receptors come from a man older than 75 in good health.

This chain joins TRBV3-1 and TRBJ2-1; the match to TRBD1 covers 11 bases. With 0 bases clipped from V and 3 bases from J, the junction kept 1 base outside the gene matches. This CDR3 has 16 amino acids. From germline, CDR1 is LGHDT and CDR2 YNNKEL (reference sequence). CDR3 nucleotides: TGTGCCAGCAGCCAAGAGGGACAGGGGGTCTACAATGAGCAGTTCTTC. Encoded protein: CASSQEGQGVYNEQFF.

V gene TRBV7-6 combines with J gene TRBJ2-1, with D possibly matching TRBD2 (6 bases). The CDR3 has 16 residues. Germline-derived CDR1 and CDR2 are SGHVS and FNYEAQ. The V end was cut by 1 base, the J end by 4 bases, with 14 bases between. Here the CDR3 reads CASSLVSGLLYNEQFF. The CDR3 DNA reads as TGTGCCAGCAGCTTAGTCTCCGGACTACTGTACAATGAGCAGTTCTTC.

The CDR3 DNA is TGTGCCACCAGTGATGCCGGGACAGGTGTTGGAGGAGAGCAGTTCTTC. It yields the protein CATSDAGTGVGGEQFF. The chain has TRBV24-1 and TRBJ2-1, with 8 bases lining up with TRBD1. Germline CDR1 and CDR2: KGHDR and SFDVKD. With 3 bases clipped from V and 10 bases from J, the junction kept 13 bases outside the gene matches. The CDR3 has 16 residues.

The rearrangement links TRBV3-1 to TRBJ2-1; 11 bases are shared with TRBD2. The CDR3 contains 20 residues. Germline V gene sequence: CDR1 LGHDT, CDR2 YNNKEL (reference sequence). V shed 4 bases and J 7 bases; nucleotides not matched to a gene: 21. The CDR3 DNA follows: TGTGCCAGCAGCCCCACAGCGGGACTAGCGGTTGTAGGGACTCTGAATGAGCAGTTCTTC. It codes for CASSPTAGLAVVGTLNEQFF.

J is TRBJ1-3 and V is TRBV27, with D maybe TRBD1 (5 bases). Trimming took off 6 bases at V and 0 bases at J, with 15 bases between the two ends. Per the germline V gene, CDR1 is MNHEY and CDR2 is SMNVEV (reference sequence). The CDR3 consists of 16 residues. This chain's CDR3 is CASRKGTVNSGNTIYF. CDR3 nucleotides: TGTGCCAGCAGGAAGGGGACTGTAAACTCTGGAAACACCATATATTTT.

The V and J genes are TRBV7-9 and TRBJ2-1; 7 nucleotides align to TRBD1. Losses at the gene ends were 4 bases for V and 9 bases for J; bases not matched to a gene: 9. From germline, CDR1 is SEHNR and CDR2 FQNEAQ (reference sequence). The CDR3 has 14 residues. CDR3 residues: CASSSSGQSAEQFF. The CDR3 bases are TGTGCCAGCAGCTCCTCGGGACAGTCCGCTGAGCAGTTCTTC.

This clonotype turned up a few times. The chain recombines TRBV28 with TRBJ2-5; tentative D call: TRBD2 (5 bases). Germline V gene sequence: CDR1 MDHEN, CDR2 SYDVKM. V was clipped by 6 bases and J by 4 bases, with 15 bases between them. The CDR3 spans 14 residues. The CDR3 DNA is TGTGCCAGCAGCCCCCCCGCTAGCAGAGAGACCCAGTACTTC. This codes for CASSPPASRETQYF.

The chain is built from TRBV6-5 and TRBJ1-4, with 7 bases lining up with TRBD1. There are 19 residues in the CDR3. V lost 0 bases to trimming and J lost 4 bases; unmatched junction nucleotides: 14. CDR1 and CDR2 (germline): MNHEY, SVGAGI. This CDR3 is CASSYSTSFPQGDNEKLFF. The DNA of the CDR3 is TGTGCCAGCAGTTACTCTACCTCATTCCCTCAGGGGGATAATGAAAAACTGTTTTTT.

V and J are TRBV5-1 and TRBJ2-3; the D gene is possibly TRBD2 (6 bases). The CDR3 runs to 14 residues. Trimming stripped 0 bases from V and 6 bases from J, with 11 bases between. Germline values: CDR1 SGHRS, CDR2 YFSETQ. CDR3 sequence: CASSLVGGSDTQYF. Here the CDR3 DNA reads TGCGCCAGCAGCTTGGTTGGGGGGAGCGATACGCAGTATTTT.

V and J are TRBV6-1 and TRBJ1-3, with 8 nucleotides matching TRBD1. CDR1 and CDR2 from the germline V gene are MNHNS and SASEGT. V shed 6 bases and J 4 bases; nucleotides not matched to a gene: 11. The CDR3 contains 16 residues. The CDR3 DNA sequence: TGTGCCAGCAGATCTGACAGGGGCGTTTGGGGAAACACCATATATTTT. Its protein product is CASRSDRGVWGNTIYF.

This rearrangement joins TRBV7-2 to TRBJ1-1; 11 bases are a match to TRBD1. The V gene's germline CDR1 is SGHTA and CDR2 FQGNSA. Trimming removed 0 bases from V and 6 bases from J; junction bases left unmatched: 3. The CDR3 has 15 amino acids. The DNA for the CDR3 is TGTGCCAGCAGCTTAGCGCGGGGACAGGGGGCTGAAGCTTTCTTT. This sequence encodes CASSLARGQGAEAFF.

The V call is TRBV7-9, the J call TRBJ1-5; D remains ambiguous. The germline V gene has CDR1 SEHNR and CDR2 FQNEAQ (reference sequence). This CDR3 spans 16 amino acids. The V and J ends lost 6 bases and 2 bases respectively, with 17 bases between them. The CDR3 region has the DNA TGTGCCAGCAGTTTCACCGGCCGGGGAGGCAATCAGCCCCAGCATTTT. Its translation is CASSFTGRGGNQPQHF.

This clonotype was seen a handful of times. The gene calls are TRBV18 and TRBJ2-7; no clear D gene. The V end lost 2 bases, the J end lost 0 bases, and 11 bases lay between the germline ends. The CDR3 length is 15 residues. From germline, CDR1 is KGHSH and CDR2 LQKENI. The DNA of the CDR3 is TGTGCCAGCTCACCAACAGCCTCAAGCTCCTACGAGCAGTACTTC. Protein product: CASSPTASSSYEQYF.

This clonotype was counted between two and nine times. The chain has TRBV3-1 and TRBJ2-6; D might be TRBD1 (5 bases). Germline V lookup: CDR1 LGHDT, CDR2 YNNKEL (reference sequence). V was pared by 3 bases and J by 2 bases, with 11 bases between. CDR3 size: 16 residues. The CDR3 region is CASSHVQGPGANVLTF. The CDR3 bases are TGTGCCAGCAGCCATGTTCAGGGTCCTGGGGCCAACGTCCTGACTTTC.

The gene calls are TRBV29-1 and TRBJ1-1; D call uncertain. This CDR3 has 13 residues. The V end lost 8 bases, the J end lost 1 base, and 14 bases lay between the germline ends. Germline CDR1 SQVTM, CDR2 ANQGSEA. The CDR3 loop reads CSTHARRNTEAFF. The CDR3 region has the DNA TGCAGCACTCATGCGCGAAGGAACACTGAAGCTTTCTTT.